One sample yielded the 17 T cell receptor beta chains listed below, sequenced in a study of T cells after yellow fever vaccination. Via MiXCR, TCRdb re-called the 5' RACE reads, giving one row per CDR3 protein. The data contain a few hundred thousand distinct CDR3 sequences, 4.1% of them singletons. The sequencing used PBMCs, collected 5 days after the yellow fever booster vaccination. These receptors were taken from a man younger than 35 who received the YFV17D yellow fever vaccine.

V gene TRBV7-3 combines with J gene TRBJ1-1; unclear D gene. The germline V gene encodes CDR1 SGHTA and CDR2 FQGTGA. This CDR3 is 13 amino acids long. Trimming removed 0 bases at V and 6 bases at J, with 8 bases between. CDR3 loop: CASSLTGGAEAFF. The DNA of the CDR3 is TGTGCCAGCAGCTTAACAGGAGGAGCTGAAGCTTTCTTT.

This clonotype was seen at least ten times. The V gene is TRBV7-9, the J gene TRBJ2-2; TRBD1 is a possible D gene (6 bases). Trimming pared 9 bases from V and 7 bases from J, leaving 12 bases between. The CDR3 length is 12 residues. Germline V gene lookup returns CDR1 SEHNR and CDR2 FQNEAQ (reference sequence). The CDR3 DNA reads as TGTGCCAGGACAGGTGGAGACGGGGAGCTGTTTTTT. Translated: CARTGGDGELFF.

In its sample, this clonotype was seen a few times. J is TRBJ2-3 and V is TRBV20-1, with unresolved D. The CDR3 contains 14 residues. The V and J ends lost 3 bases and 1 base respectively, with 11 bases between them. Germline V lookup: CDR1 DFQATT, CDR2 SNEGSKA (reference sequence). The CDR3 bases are TGCAGTGCTAGGGACCGACTTGGCACAGATACGCAGTATTTT. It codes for CSARDRLGTDTQYF.

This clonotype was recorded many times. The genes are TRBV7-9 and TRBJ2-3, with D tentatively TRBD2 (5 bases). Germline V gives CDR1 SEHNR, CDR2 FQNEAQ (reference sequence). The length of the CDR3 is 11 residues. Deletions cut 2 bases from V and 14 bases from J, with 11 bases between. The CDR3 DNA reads TGTGCCAGCAGCTTATGGAGGTTTCGGTATTTT. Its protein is CASSLWRFRYF.

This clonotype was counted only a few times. CDR3 nucleotides: TGTGCCAGCAGCCCCATGACTAGCGGGGGGGTTTCCTACAATGAGCAGTTCTTC. This gives the protein CASSPMTSGGVSYNEQFF. The gene calls are TRBV11-2 and TRBJ2-1; TRBD2 aligns across 14 bases. Germline loops: CDR1 SGHAT, CDR2 FQNNGV. CDR3 length equals 18 residues. The ends lost 5 bases at V and 1 base at J; junction bases unmatched: 7.

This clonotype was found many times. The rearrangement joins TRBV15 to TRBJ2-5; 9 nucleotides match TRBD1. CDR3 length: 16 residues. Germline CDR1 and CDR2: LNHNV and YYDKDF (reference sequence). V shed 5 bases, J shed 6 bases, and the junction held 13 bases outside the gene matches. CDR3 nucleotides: TGTGCCACCAGCGAAGGGGGGGACAGGGTAATTCAGACCCAGTACTTC. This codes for CATSEGGDRVIQTQYF.

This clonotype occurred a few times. CDR3: CASSLTSGSPLHF. The CDR3 DNA is TGTGCCAGCAGCTTAACGTCGGGCTCACCCCTCCACTTT. The genes are TRBV7-9 and TRBJ1-6; D remains ambiguous. V was trimmed by 2 bases and J by 10 bases, leaving 9 bases between them. This CDR3 spans 13 amino acids. Germline assignment: CDR1 SEHNR and CDR2 FQNEAQ (reference sequence).

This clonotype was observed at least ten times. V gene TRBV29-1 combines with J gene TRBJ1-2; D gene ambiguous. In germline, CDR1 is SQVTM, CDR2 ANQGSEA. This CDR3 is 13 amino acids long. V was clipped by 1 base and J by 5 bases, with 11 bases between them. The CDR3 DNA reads TGCAGCGTTGAAGCAGGAGGGAGGTATGGCTACACCTTC. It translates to CSVEAGGRYGYTF. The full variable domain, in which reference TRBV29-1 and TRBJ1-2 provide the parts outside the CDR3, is SAVISQKPSRDICQRGTSLTIQCQVDSQVTMMFWYRQQPGQSLTLIATANQGSEATYESGFVIDKFPISRPNLTFSTLTVSNMSPEDSSIYLCSVEAGGRYGYTFGSGTRLTVV.

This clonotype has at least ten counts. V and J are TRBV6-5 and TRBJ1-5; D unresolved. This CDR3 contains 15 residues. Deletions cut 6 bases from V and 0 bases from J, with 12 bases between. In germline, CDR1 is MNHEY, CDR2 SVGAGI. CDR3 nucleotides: TGTGCCAGCAGCCAAGTTGGTCATAGCAATCAGCCCCAGCATTTT. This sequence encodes CASSQVGHSNQPQHF.

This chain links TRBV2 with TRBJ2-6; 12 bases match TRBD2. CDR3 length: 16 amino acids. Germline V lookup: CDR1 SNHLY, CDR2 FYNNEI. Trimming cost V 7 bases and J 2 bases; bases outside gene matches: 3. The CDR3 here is CASKLAGGAGANVLTF. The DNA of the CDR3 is TGTGCCAGCAAACTAGCGGGGGGAGCTGGGGCCAACGTCCTGACTTTC.

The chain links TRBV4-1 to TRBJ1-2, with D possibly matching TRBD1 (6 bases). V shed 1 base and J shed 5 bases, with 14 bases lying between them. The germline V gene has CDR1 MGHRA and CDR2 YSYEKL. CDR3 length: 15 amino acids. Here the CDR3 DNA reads TGCGCCAGCAGCCAAGTTGCAGGGGAGCGGTATGGCTACACCTTC. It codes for CASSQVAGERYGYTF.

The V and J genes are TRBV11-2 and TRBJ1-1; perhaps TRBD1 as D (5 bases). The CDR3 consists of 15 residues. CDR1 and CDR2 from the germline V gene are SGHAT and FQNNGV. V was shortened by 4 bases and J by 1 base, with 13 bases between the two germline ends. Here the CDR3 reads CASSSQGLANTEAFF. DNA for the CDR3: TGTGCCAGCAGCTCCCAGGGTTTGGCGAACACTGAAGCTTTCTTT.

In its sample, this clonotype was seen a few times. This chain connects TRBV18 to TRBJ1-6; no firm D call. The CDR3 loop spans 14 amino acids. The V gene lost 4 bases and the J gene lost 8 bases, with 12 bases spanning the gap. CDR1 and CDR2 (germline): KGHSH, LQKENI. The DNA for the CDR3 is TGTGCCAGCTCACGTCTTGACGGGGATTCACCCCTCCACTTT. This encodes CASSRLDGDSPLHF.

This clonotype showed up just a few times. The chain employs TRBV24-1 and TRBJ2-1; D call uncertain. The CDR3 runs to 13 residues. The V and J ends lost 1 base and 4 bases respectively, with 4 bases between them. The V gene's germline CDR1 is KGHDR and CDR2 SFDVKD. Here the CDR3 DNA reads TGTGCCACCAGTGATTTCCGGTACAATGAGCAGTTCTTC. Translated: CATSDFRYNEQFF.

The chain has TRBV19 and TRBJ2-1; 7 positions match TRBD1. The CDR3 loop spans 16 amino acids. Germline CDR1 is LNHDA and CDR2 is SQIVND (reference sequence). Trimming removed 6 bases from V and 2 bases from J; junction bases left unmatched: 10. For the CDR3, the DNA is TGTGCCAGTAGCCGCAGCAGGCAGGGGGCCTACAATGAGCAGTTCTTC. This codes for CASSRSRQGAYNEQFF.

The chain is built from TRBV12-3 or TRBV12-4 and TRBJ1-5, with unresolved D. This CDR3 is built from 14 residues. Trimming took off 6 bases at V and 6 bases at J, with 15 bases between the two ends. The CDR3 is CASSPGGLGQPQHF. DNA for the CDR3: TGTGCCAGCAGCCCTGGAGGGTTGGGTCAGCCCCAGCATTTT.

CDR3 sequence: CASRETGTGNTEAFF. The DNA of the CDR3 is TGTGCCAGCAGGGAAACCGGGACAGGGAACACTGAAGCTTTCTTT. The genes are TRBV2 and TRBJ1-1; 8 bases map to TRBD1. Trimming cost V 6 bases and J 1 base; bases outside gene matches: 7. This CDR3 region has 15 residues. Germline V CDR1 and CDR2: SNHLY, FYNNEI.